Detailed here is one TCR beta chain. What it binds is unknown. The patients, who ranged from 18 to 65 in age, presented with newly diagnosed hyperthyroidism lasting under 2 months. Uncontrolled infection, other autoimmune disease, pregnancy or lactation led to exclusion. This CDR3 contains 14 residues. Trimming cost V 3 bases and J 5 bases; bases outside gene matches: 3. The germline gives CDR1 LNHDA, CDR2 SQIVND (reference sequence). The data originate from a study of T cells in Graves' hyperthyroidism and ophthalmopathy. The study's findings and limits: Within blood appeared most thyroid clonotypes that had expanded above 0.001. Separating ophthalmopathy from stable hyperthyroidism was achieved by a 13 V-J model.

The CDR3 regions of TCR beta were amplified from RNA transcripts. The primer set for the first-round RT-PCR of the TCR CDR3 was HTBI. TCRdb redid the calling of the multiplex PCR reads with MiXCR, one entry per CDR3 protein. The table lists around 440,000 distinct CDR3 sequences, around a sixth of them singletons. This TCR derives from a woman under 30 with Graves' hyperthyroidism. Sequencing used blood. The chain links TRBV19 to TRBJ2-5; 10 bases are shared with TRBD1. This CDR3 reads CASSMTGGLETQYF. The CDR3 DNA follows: TGTGCCAGTAGTATGACAGGGGGCTTGGAGACCCAGTACTTC.